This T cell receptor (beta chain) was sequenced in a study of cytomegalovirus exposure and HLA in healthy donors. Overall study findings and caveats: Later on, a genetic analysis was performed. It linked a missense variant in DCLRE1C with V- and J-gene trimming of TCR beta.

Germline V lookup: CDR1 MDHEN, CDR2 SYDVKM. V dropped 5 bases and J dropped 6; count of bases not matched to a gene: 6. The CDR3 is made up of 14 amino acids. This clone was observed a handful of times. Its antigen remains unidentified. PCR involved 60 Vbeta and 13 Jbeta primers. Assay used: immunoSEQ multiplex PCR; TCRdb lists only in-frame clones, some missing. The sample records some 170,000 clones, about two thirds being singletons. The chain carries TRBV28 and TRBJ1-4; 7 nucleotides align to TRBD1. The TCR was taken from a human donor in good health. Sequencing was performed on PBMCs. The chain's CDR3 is CASSAGGGDEKLFF. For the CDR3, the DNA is TGTGCCAGCAGTGCGGGAGGGGGCGATGAAAAACTGTTTTTT.